These T cell receptor beta chains were read from a single sample in a study of shared clonotypes between healthy human individuals. TCRdb keeps only in-frame clones here, not all; method: immunoSEQ multiplex PCR. In the table there are approximately 720,000 clones, 92% of which are singletons. What was sequenced was naive CD8+ T cells sorted from blood. Receptor source: a man aged 25-40 years in good health. The CDR3 runs from the conserved cysteine through the conserved F or W. Fields, in order: clone size, J gene, V gene, CDR3 protein. The size of a clone is reported for some rows only, either as once, few or many, or as a class for expanded clones.

.	TRBJ1-1	TRBV7-9	CASREPGDVNTEAFF
.	TRBJ1-4	TRBV28	CASRPLRQGSEKLFF
.	TRBJ2-7	TRBV30	CAWTATGVDEQYF
.	TRBJ2-5	TRBV2	CARGVQDQETQYF
.	TRBJ2-2	TRBV5-4	CASSRGAGTGSNTGELFF
.	TRBJ2-7	TRBV7-2	CASSLTSESYEQYF
.	TRBJ2-2	TRBV10-2	CASGETTGELFF
.	TRBJ1-1	TRBV9	CASSTRQGPNTEAFF
once	TRBJ2-7	TRBV6-5	CASSYYGGDLTYEQYF
once	TRBJ1-1	TRBV5-1	CASSLKGYTEAFF
.	TRBJ1-1	TRBV6-6	CASSPGDREAFF
.	TRBJ2-5	TRBV7-3	CASSLNGRETQYF
.	TRBJ2-1	TRBV27	CASSQRSNEQFF
once	TRBJ2-7	TRBV7-6	CASSLGGSVYEQYF
few	TRBJ2-5	TRBV28	CASSLKETQYF
.	TRBJ1-1	TRBV9	CASSVEGGKTEAFF
once	TRBJ2-7	TRBV27	CASSLAGTSGYRSYEQYF
.	TRBJ2-7	TRBV9	CASSEDQHYEQYF
.	TRBJ2-2	TRBV28	CASSPSGGVGTGELFF
.	TRBJ2-7	TRBV29-1	CSVDGGPYEQYF
.	TRBJ2-5	TRBV25-1	CASSPGGRETQYF
.	TRBJ2-1	TRBV27	CASTRGTSGRGEQFF
.	TRBJ2-1	TRBV28	CASSEMGGRSYNEQFF